This T cell receptor (beta chain) was found in a study of T cells in localized non-small cell lung cancer (TCRdb year 2020). A note on the overall study: The study analyzed T cell repertoires of hundreds of early-stage NSCLC patients, comparing tumors and uninvolved tumor-adjacent lungs. The cohort was made up of hundreds of treatment-naive NSCLC patients whose localized lung tumors had been resected. A mean age of around 66 years was recorded for the NSCLC patients, of whom some 130 were male and 90 to 110 were female. Summary of the overall study and its limitations: Higher blood T cell density associated with longer overall survival, while higher adjacent-lung clonality associated with shorter survival. Because the study design was exploratory, TCR variables were selected using unadjusted p-values without false-discovery rate correction. Because multi-region tumor sequencing was not performed, intratumor heterogeneity could not be ruled out. The highest T cell clonality was observed in uninvolved tumor-adjacent lung, where clonality exceeded that of tumor, suggesting that antigenic responses were more focused in uninvolved tumor-adjacent lung. A median of about 50 of the top 100 tumor clones turned up in the paired uninvolved adjacent lung, and 25 to 30 of those clones also ranked among the top 100 of that same adjacent lung.

TCR beta CDR3 regions were sequenced from DNA using the immunoSEQ Assay. Concerning the study's data processing: To compute T cell density, TCR beta template counts were normalized to usable DNA, which was estimated by amplifying housekeeping genes. Richness was estimated with the preseqR package, extrapolating to 400,000 templates for PBMC samples and 120,000 templates for tissue samples. Clonality was defined as one minus Pielou's evenness. Tissue-enriched TCRs were identified by differential abundance testing using productive amino-acid clonotypes, minimum total count 5 and alpha 0.1. Repertoire overlap between compartments was quantified with the Jaccard Index and Morisita Overlap Index. GLIPH clustered TCR beta CDR3s with public tetramer-defined viral CDR3s; viral motifs required at least three viral sequences plus V-gene enrichment. TCRdb carries this immuneACCESS record with in-frame sequences only. Its versions omit some clonotypes, under half of them owing to an unresolved V gene in the studies checked, with the rest unexplained. V, J and clone size were drawn from that table, and D and trimming were deduced from the DNA. The sample table holds 4,700 or so clones, of which under 35% were seen once. Jointly, the top ten make up approximately 19% of the sample.

At diagnosis, peripheral blood, uninvolved tumor-adjacent lung and tumor were collected and were preserved as a mix of fresh-frozen and FFPE material. This clone was detected a few times. It lacks a known antigen. No base qualities exist here, and no much larger clone lies one base off it. V loses 6 bases at its end and J loses 2 bases; junction bases beyond the gene matches: 13. Inclusive of the bounding cysteine and phenylalanine, the CDR3 is 18 residues long. This entry keeps only the CDR3 DNA: 54 bases, framed from base 1. The chain is made from TRBV23-1 and TRBJ2-6; 7 middle bases align to TRBD1. TRBV23-1 is assigned to the ORF class and has an uncertain function. The receptor was isolated from a man aged 40 to 75 with stage II squamous cell lung carcinoma. The source material was lung tumor tissue, sampled before any cancer treatment. The CDR3 protein sequence reads: CASSQGTANAAGANVLTF. The bases are TGCGCCAGCAGCCAAGGGACAGCCAACGCGGCTGGGGCCAACGTCCTGACTTTC.